These 5 T cell receptor beta chains originate from one sample sequenced in a study of blood T cell repertoires in COVID-19. Clones were sequenced by immunoSEQ multiplex PCR, and TCRdb holds only the in-frame ones, with some missing. The table shows hundreds of thousands of clones, with about 88% occurring only once. The sample consisted of peripheral blood. The receptors here all came from a man aged 60-69 years with acute or convalescent COVID-19.

This clone appeared a few times. The chain links TRBV3-1 (or the pseudogene TRBV3-2) to TRBJ1-4; the D gene is possibly TRBD1 (5 bases). Trimming removed 4 bases at V and 5 bases at J, with 14 bases between. Germline CDR1 LGHDT, CDR2 YNNKEL (reference sequence). CDR3 length: 15 amino acids. The DNA for the CDR3 is TGTGCCAGCAGCCCAAACCGGGGGACGAATGAAAAACTGTTTTTT. Its protein product is CASSPNRGTNEKLFF.

This clone is a singleton in its sample. The V gene is TRBV4-1, the J gene TRBJ1-4, with 7 bases identical to TRBD1. The V gene end was trimmed by 4 bases and the J gene end by 8 bases; junction bases not matched to a gene: 16. Looked up from germline, CDR1 is MGHRA and CDR2 is YSYEKL. The CDR3 has 17 residues. In DNA, the CDR3 is TGCGCCAGCAGCCCAGAAGGGACGACAGGGACCGGGGAAAAACTGTTTTTT. It is translated as CASSPEGTTGTGEKLFF.

This chain connects TRBV6-5 to TRBJ2-5; 9 bases are a match to TRBD2. Germline V CDR1 and CDR2: MNHEY, SVGAGI. V gave up 11 bases and J gave up 5 bases; unmatched junction bases: 9. The CDR3 loop spans 13 amino acids. CDR3 coding DNA: TGTGCCGGCGGGAGGGGGCATTCCGAGACCCAGTACTTC. Translating gives CAGGRGHSETQYF.

The chain has TRBV4-2 and TRBJ1-2, with D perhaps TRBD1 (5 bases). Germline V gene lookup returns CDR1 LGHNA and CDR2 YNFKEQ. The V end was cut by 0 bases, the J end by 7 bases, with 27 bases between. CDR3 size: 19 residues. As DNA, the CDR3 is TGTGCCAGCAGCCAAGAGCTTACCTTTGGTCAGCGTCAAAGGGGTGGCTACACCTTC. Protein sequence: CASSQELTFGQRQRGGYTF.

The chain combines TRBV5-1 with TRBJ1-2; TRBD1 is a possible D gene (6 bases). In germline, CDR1 is SGHRS, CDR2 YFSETQ. V was clipped by 0 bases and J by 5 bases, with 17 bases between them. The CDR3 has 16 residues. In DNA, the CDR3 is TGCGCCAGCAGCTTGGGGGCCGGGACATCACAATATGGCTACACCTTC. Amino acids: CASSLGAGTSQYGYTF.